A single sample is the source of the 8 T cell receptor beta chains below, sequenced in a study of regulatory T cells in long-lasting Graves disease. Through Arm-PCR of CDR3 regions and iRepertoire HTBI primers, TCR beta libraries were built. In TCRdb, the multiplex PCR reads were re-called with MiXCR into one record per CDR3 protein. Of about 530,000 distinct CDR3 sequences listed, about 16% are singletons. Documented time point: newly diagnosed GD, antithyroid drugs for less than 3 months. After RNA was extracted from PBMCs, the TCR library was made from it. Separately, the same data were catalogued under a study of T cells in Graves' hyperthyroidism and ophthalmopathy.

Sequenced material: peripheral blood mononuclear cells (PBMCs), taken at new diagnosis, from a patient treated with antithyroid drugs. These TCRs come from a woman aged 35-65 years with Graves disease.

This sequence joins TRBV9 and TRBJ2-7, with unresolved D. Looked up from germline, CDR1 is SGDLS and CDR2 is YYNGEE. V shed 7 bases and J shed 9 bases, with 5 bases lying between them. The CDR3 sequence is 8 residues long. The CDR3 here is CASVRQYF. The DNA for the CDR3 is TGTGCCAGCGTCCGGCAGTACTTC.

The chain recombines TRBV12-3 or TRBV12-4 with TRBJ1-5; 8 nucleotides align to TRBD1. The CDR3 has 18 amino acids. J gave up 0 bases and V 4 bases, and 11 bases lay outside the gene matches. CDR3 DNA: TGTGCCAGCAGTTACCCGGGACAGGAACGAGGTAGCAATCAGCCCCAGCATTTT. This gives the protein CASSYPGQERGSNQPQHF.

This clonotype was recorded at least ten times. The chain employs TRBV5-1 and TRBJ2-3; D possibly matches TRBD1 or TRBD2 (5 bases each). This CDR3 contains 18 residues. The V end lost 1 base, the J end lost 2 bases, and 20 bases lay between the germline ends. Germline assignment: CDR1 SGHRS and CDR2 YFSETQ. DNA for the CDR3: TGCGCCAGCAGCTTGATCGGGACCCCTCTAAATGACACAGATACGCAGTATTTT. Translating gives CASSLIGTPLNDTDTQYF.

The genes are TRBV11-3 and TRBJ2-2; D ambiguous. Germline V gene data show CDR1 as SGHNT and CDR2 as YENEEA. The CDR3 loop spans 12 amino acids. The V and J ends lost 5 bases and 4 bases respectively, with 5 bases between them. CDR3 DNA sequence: TGTGCCAGCAGCAACATCACCGGGGAGCTGTTTTTT. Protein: CASSNITGELFF.

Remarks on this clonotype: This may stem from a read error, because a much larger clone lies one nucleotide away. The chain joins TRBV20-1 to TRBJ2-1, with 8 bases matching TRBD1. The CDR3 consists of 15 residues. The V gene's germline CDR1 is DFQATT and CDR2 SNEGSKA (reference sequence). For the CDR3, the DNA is TGCAGTACTAGAGAAGGGACAGGCCGATACAATGAGCAGTTCTTC. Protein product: CSTREGTGRYNEQFF.

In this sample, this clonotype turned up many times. In DNA, the CDR3 is TGCGCCAGCAGCGGAACGCAGGGGGGGGACACTGAAGCTTTCTTT. This translates into CASSGTQGGDTEAFF. The chain uses TRBV5-1 and TRBJ1-1, with TRBD1 identical over 7 bases. V gave up 4 bases and J gave up 3 bases; unmatched junction bases: 9. Germline assignment: CDR1 SGHRS and CDR2 YFSETQ. The CDR3 spans 15 residues.

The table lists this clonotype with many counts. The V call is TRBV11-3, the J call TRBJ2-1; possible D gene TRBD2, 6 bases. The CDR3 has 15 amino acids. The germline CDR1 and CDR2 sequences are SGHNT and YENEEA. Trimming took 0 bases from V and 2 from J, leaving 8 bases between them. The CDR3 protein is CASSLDGRPYNEQFF. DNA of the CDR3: TGTGCCAGCAGCTTAGACGGGAGACCCTACAATGAGCAGTTCTTC.

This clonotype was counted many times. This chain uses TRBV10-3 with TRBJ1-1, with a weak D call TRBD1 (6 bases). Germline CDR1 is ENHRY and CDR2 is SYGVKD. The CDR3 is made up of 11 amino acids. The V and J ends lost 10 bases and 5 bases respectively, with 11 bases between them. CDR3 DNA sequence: TGTGCCACTACAGGGACAACTGAAGCTTTCTTT. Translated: CATTGTTEAFF.